The clone carrying this T cell receptor beta chain was counted only a few times. This CDR3 has 13 residues. V lost 0 bases and J lost 6, with 6 bases in between. Germline-derived CDR1 and CDR2 are SGDLS and YYNGEE. This entry comes from a study of response to subunit inactivated influenza vaccine. Via MiXCR, TCRdb re-called the RT-PCR reads, giving one row per CDR3 protein. The repertoire consists of about 620,000 distinct CDR3 sequences, with around 10% occurring once and the leading ten covering 9.5% to 12%. The data were also submitted as part of a second study, on T cells expressing NK-cell markers. That work states: Generation of TCR beta cDNA was performed by 5'RACE template switching incorporating UMIs. One of eight sequenced donors was HCMV-seronegative; the other seven were seropositive. In several experiments, sorting was confined to alpha-beta TCR T cells through use of an anti-gamma-delta TCR antibody. For six donors, the dominant NKG2C+ clonotypes made up roughly 1.0-7.0% of their CD8+ T cells. These clonotypes additionally ranked first within the CD3+CD56-NKG2C+ fraction of several donors.

Sequences were derived from PBMCs from blood, sampled on the day of vaccination. V gene TRBV9 combines with J gene TRBJ2-2; D gene unclear. The TCR was taken from a man aged 50-59 years who received an inactivated influenza vaccine. The CDR3 region has the DNA TGTGCCAGCAGCGTAGTTGGATCCGGGGAGCTGTTTTTT. Translated: CASSVVGSGELFF.